This T cell receptor beta chain was identified during a study of PD-L1 blockade in urothelial cancer. The wider study: Atezolizumab at 1,200 mg intravenously every 3 weeks was started by patients in about 2014.

Trimming shortened V by 0 bases and J by 7 bases, and 3 bases separated the two germline ends. There are 12 residues in the CDR3. CDR1 is SEHNR, CDR2 FQNEAQ, per germline (reference sequence). Sequencing was performed with immunoSEQ multiplex PCR; in TCRdb, only in-frame clones are kept and a portion is missing. The sample yields about 84,000 clones, 82% seen once. The study, taken as a whole, reports: Better survival was predicted by below-median pretreatment blood TCR clonality.

A word on this clone: Antigen specificity is unknown.

The receptor was isolated from a man in his 70s with urothelial cancer. The rearrangement links TRBV7-9 to TRBJ2-2; D is unresolved. The sequencing here drew on PBMCs, taken around atezolizumab (anti-PD-L1) treatment. The CDR3 DNA is TGTGCCAGCAGCTTAGCCCTCGGGGAGCTGTTTTTT. Its translation: CASSLALGELFF.